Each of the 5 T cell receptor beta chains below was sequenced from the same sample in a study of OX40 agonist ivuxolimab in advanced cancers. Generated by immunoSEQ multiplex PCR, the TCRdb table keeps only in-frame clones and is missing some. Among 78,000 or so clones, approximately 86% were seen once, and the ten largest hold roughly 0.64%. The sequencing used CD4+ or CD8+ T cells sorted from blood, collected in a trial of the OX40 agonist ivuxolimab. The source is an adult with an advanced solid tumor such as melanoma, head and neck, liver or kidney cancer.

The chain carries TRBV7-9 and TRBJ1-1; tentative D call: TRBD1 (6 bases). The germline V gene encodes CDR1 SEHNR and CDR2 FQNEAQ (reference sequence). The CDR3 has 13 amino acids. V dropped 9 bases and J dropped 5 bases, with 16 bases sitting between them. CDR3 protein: CASHRDMRTEAFF. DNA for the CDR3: TGTGCCAGTCACAGGGATATGAGAACTGAAGCTTTCTTT.

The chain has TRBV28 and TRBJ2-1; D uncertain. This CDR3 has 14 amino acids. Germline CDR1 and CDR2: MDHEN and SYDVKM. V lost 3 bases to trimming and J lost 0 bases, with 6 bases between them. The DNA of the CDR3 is TGTGCCAGCAGTTTCCCGCGCTCCTACAATGAGCAGTTCTTC. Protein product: CASSFPRSYNEQFF.

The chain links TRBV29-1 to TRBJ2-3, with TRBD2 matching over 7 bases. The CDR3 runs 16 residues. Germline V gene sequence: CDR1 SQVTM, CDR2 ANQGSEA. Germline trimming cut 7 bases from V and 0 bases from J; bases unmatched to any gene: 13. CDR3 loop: CSGDLRGGASTDTQYF. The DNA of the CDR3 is TGCAGCGGTGACCTCCGCGGGGGTGCTAGCACAGATACGCAGTATTTT.

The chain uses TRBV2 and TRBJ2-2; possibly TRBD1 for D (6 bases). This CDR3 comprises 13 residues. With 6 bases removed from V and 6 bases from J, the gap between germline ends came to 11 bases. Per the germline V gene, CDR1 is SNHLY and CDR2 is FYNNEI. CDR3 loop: CASSADRSGELFF. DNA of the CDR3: TGTGCCAGCAGCGCAGACAGGTCCGGGGAGCTGTTTTTT.

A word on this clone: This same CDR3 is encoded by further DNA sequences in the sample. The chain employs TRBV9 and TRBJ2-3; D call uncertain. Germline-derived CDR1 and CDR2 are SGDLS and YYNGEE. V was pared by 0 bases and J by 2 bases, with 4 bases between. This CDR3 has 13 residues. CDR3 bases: TGTGCCAGCAGCGTAGTACCCACAGATACGCAGTATTTT. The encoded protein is CASSVVPTDTQYF.